The rows below give T cell receptor beta chains drawn from one sample of a study of response to subunit inactivated influenza vaccine. TCRdb analysed the RT-PCR reads with MiXCR anew, one entry per CDR3 protein. The table records a few hundred thousand distinct CDR3 sequences, approximately 11% of them present only once. The sample was also reused in another study, on T cells expressing NK-cell markers.

The sample was PBMCs from blood, taken on the day of vaccination. These receptor sequences come from a man between 50 and 59 years old who received an inactivated influenza vaccine. Each CDR3 is given with its conserved first and last residue. A D gene is named only where the DNA matches it firmly. Clone size appears in some rows only: once, few, many, or a class for an expanded clone.

abundance	d_gene	v_gene	j_gene	CDR3nt	CDR3aa
NA	NA	TRBV4-2	TRBJ1-3	TGTGCCAGCAGCCAAGATCCAGGTGGGGGATCGGGAAACACCATATATTTT	CASSQDPGGGSGNTIYF
NA	TRBD2	TRBV12-3/TRBV12-4	TRBJ2-7	TGTGCCAGCAGCAGGGGACTAGCGATCCCCTACGAGCAGTACTTC	CASSRGLAIPYEQYF
NA	NA	TRBV10-3	TRBJ2-1	TGTGCCACTTATAACCGGGACTCCAGCGATGAGCAGTTCTTC	CATYNRDSSDEQFF
few	TRBD1	TRBV28	TRBJ1-5	TGTGCCAGCAGTCTAACAGGGGGCGTAAATCAGCCCCAGCATTTT	CASSLTGGVNQPQHF
NA	TRBD2	TRBV7-2	TRBJ2-7	TGTGCCAGCAGCGGAACTAGCGGGGGGCCCTACGAGCAGTACTTC	CASSGTSGGPYEQYF
few	NA	TRBV6-2/TRBV6-3	TRBJ1-1	TGTGCCAGCAGTTACTGGGGCCCTGAAGCTTTCTTT	CASSYWGPEAFF
NA	NA	TRBV6-2/TRBV6-3	TRBJ2-3	TGTGCCAGCAGTCGGCCGGATACGCAGTATTTT	CASSRPDTQYF
NA	NA	TRBV20-1	TRBJ2-3	TGCAGTGCTAGAGATCTCGCAATTTCTAGCACAGATACGCAGTATTTT	CSARDLAISSTDTQYF
few	NA	TRBV7-2	TRBJ2-3	TGTGCCAGCAGCCCTAGGACTCGGGATACGCAGTATTTT	CASSPRTRDTQYF
NA	TRBD1	TRBV11-2	TRBJ2-7	TGTGCCAGCACTACTAACAGGGGAAGCTCCTACGAGCAGTACTTC	CASTTNRGSSYEQYF
few	NA	TRBV4-1	TRBJ2-6	TGCGCCAGCAGCCAAACTGAGGGCTTCTCTGGGGCCAACGTCCTGACTTTC	CASSQTEGFSGANVLTF
few	NA	TRBV11-2	TRBJ2-3	TGTGCCAGCAGCTTAGGGCTAGCGATTAGCACAGATACGCAGTATTTT	CASSLGLAISTDTQYF
NA	NA	TRBV19	TRBJ2-7	TGTGCCAGTAGCCAGCAGGGGAAGCACGAGCAGTACTTC	CASSQQGKHEQYF
few	TRBD1	TRBV12-3/TRBV12-4	TRBJ2-4	TGTGCCAGCAGCTCCGACAGGGGAGCCAAAAACATTCAGTACTTC	CASSSDRGAKNIQYF
many	TRBD2	TRBV12-3/TRBV12-4	TRBJ2-2	TGTGCCAGCAGTTTCTACCTAGCGGTCGCCGGGGAGCTGTTTTTT	CASSFYLAVAGELFF
NA	TRBD2	TRBV10-3	TRBJ2-7	TGTGCCACCCGATCGGCTAGCGGGACGCGGCAAGTATTCTACGAGCAGTACTTC	CATRSASGTRQVFYEQYF
few	NA	TRBV4-3	TRBJ2-1	TGCGCCAGCAGCCAAAAACTAGATTACAATGAGCAGTTCTTC	CASSQKLDYNEQFF
few	TRBD1	TRBV7-2	TRBJ2-5	TGTGCCAGCAGCTTAGCTATCCAGGGATGGGGACAGGGAGTTGGAGTGAAGACCCAGTACTTC	CASSLAIQGWGQGVGVKTQYF
NA	TRBD1	TRBV5-1	TRBJ1-2	TGCGCCAGCAGCTTGGGACAGGGGGCGGCTGGCTACACCTTC	CASSLGQGAAGYTF
NA	NA	TRBV20-1	TRBJ2-5	TGCAGTGCTAGACAGTTACAAGAGACCCAGTACTTC	CSARQLQETQYF
few	NA	TRBV6-2/TRBV6-3	TRBJ2-2	TGTGCCGCCGCGAACACCGGGGAGCTGTTTTTT	CAAANTGELFF
few	NA	TRBV29-1	TRBJ2-1	TGCAGCGTTGTGGAGCTAACATACAATGAGCAGTTCTTC	CSVVELTYNEQFF
NA	NA	TRBV11-2	TRBJ2-3	TGTGCCAGCAGCTTCCAGATCTCAGGCCTCTATTTC	CASSFQISGLYF
few	TRBD1	TRBV5-5	TRBJ2-3	TGTGCCAGCAGCTTGGGTGGGACAGGGACTTCAGATACGCAGTATTTT	CASSLGGTGTSDTQYF
NA	NA	TRBV29-1	TRBJ2-2	TGCAGCGTTAATACTCTTGAGGTCGGCACCGGGGAGCTGTTTTTT	CSVNTLEVGTGELFF
NA	NA	TRBV5-1	TRBJ1-4	TGCGCCAGCAGCTTGGCCGGACGGCAGGAAAATGAAAAACTGTTTTTT	CASSLAGRQENEKLFF
NA	TRBD1	TRBV12-3/TRBV12-4	TRBJ2-7	TGTGCCAGCAGTTTCGACAGGGGGCCGGATAAGCAGTACTTC	CASSFDRGPDKQYF
many	TRBD2	TRBV27	TRBJ2-2	TGTGCCAGCAAACTAGCGGGGGCGAACACCGGGGAGCTGTTTTTT	CASKLAGANTGELFF
few	NA	TRBV25-1	TRBJ2-3	TGTGCCAGCAGCCGCCAGGGGTTTTGGACAGATACGCAGTATTTT	CASSRQGFWTDTQYF
many	NA	TRBV6-1	TRBJ2-2	TGTGCCAGCAGTGGTCGGCCAGACACCGGGGAGCTGTTTTTT	CASSGRPDTGELFF
many	NA	TRBV28	TRBJ2-3	TGTGCCAGCAGTTTACTTCATAGCACAGATACGCAGTATTTT	CASSLLHSTDTQYF
NA	NA	TRBV19	TRBJ2-5	TGTGCCAGTAGTTCGACTAGAAACCAAGAGACCCAGTACTTC	CASSSTRNQETQYF
few	NA	TRBV12-3/TRBV12-4	TRBJ1-3	TGTGCCAGCAGTTTACAGTCAGGTCCTGGAAACACCATATATTTT	CASSLQSGPGNTIYF
NA	TRBD2	TRBV6-2/TRBV6-3	TRBJ2-1	TGTGCCAGCAGGCCACTAGCGACAGTCGTTCGGTTCTTC	CASRPLATVVRFF
few	NA	TRBV5-6	TRBJ2-2	TGTGCCAGCAGCTTGGTGCAGGGGATCGGGGAGCTGTTTTTT	CASSLVQGIGELFF
many	TRBD1	TRBV20-1	TRBJ2-2	TGCAGTGCTAGAGGACAGGGGAACACCGGGGAGCTGTTTTTT	CSARGQGNTGELFF
few	NA	TRBV7-9	TRBJ2-1	TGTGCCAGCAGCAAATTACAGGAGCAGTTCTTC	CASSKLQEQFF
many	TRBD2	TRBV10-3	TRBJ2-4	TGTGCCATCAGCCCCGGGACTAGCGGGGATTCTCTAGCCAAAAACATTCAGTACTTC	CAISPGTSGDSLAKNIQYF
NA	TRBD2	TRBV5-1	TRBJ2-1	TGCGCCAGCAGCTTGAGGTGGGGTAGCGGGACTAATGAGCAGTTCTTC	CASSLRWGSGTNEQFF
NA	TRBD2	TRBV28	TRBJ2-5	TGTGCCAGCAGTTTATGGGCTAGCGGAACTAAAGAGACCCAGTACTTC	CASSLWASGTKETQYF
NA	NA	TRBV6-5	TRBJ1-6	TGTGCCAGCAGTTCTAACAGGGAGGAGGATTCACCCCTCCACTTT	CASSSNREEDSPLHF
NA	NA	TRBV12-3/TRBV12-4	TRBJ2-7	TGTGCCAGCAGTACCCCCCAGGGGGGGGCAGCTCAAGAGCAGTACTTC	CASSTPQGGAAQEQYF
many	NA	TRBV7-2	TRBJ2-5	TGTGCCAGCAGCCAGGTGCCCCTTGACCAAGAGACCCAGTACTTC	CASSQVPLDQETQYF
NA	NA	TRBV12-3/TRBV12-4	TRBJ1-2	TGTGCCAGCAGACGTGAGGGTGCGGGGTATGGCTACACCTTC	CASRREGAGYGYTF
few	TRBD2	TRBV5-1	TRBJ2-1	TGCGCCAGCAGCCGCGAGGGGGGGACTAGCGGACACAATGAGCAGTTCTTC	CASSREGGTSGHNEQFF
NA	NA	TRBV20-1	TRBJ2-7	TGCAGTGCTAGAGATCTACTGACGGAATACGAGCAGTACTTC	CSARDLLTEYEQYF
NA	NA	TRBV7-2	TRBJ2-2	TGTGCCAGCAGCTTGCGGGACCTAACCGGGGAGCTGTTTTTT	CASSLRDLTGELFF
many	TRBD1	TRBV5-1	TRBJ2-7	TGTGCCAGCAGCCCCCGGGACAGAACCTACGAGCAGTACTTC	CASSPRDRTYEQYF
few	TRBD2	TRBV20-1	TRBJ2-3	TGCAGTGCTAGCTGGCTAGCGGGGGGGCCTTTTCAAGATACGCAGTATTTT	CSASWLAGGPFQDTQYF
NA	TRBD1	TRBV7-6	TRBJ1-2	TGTGCCAGCAGCAGGGGACAGAGAAGTAACTATGGCTACACCTTC	CASSRGQRSNYGYTF
NA	NA	TRBV5-1	TRBJ2-1	TGCGCCAGCAGCTTGCCTAGCCGAGAGCAGTTCTTC	CASSLPSREQFF